A single sample gave rise to the 11 T cell receptor beta chains below, sequenced in a study of circulating and synovial CD4+ cells in juvenile arthritis. The data were produced by immunoSEQ multiplex PCR, yet TCRdb's version contains in-frame clones alone and is incomplete. The sample records about 35,000 clones, more than 90% being singletons. The sequenced sample was CD4+ T cells from blood. The origin of the receptors is a human donor with juvenile idiopathic arthritis.

The chain joins TRBV5-1 to TRBJ1-2; D may be TRBD1 (5 bases). Looked up from germline, CDR1 is SGHRS and CDR2 is YFSETQ. Between the trimmed V and J ends, which lost 3 bases and 2 bases, there was a span of 11 bases. The CDR3 contains 14 residues. The DNA of the CDR3 is TGCGCCAGCAGCTCAACGGGGGGGAACTATGGCTACACCTTC. Translation: CASSSTGGNYGYTF. Supplemented by reference TRBV5-1 and TRBJ1-2, the full variable domain reads KAGVTQTPRYLIKTRGQQVTLSCSPISGHRSVSWYQQTPGQGLQFLFEYFSETQRNKGNFPGRFSGRQFSNSRSEMNVSTLELGDSALYLCASSSTGGNYGYTFGSGTRLTVV.

The gene calls are TRBV6-5 and TRBJ2-4; D remains ambiguous. CDR3 length: 15 residues. V lost 7 bases and J lost 0, with 13 bases in between. Looked up from germline, CDR1 is MNHEY and CDR2 is SVGAGI. This chain's CDR3 is CASTPSLLAKNIQYF. CDR3 nucleotides: TGTGCCAGCACCCCCTCATTACTAGCCAAAAACATTCAGTACTTC.

Written as DNA, the CDR3 is TGTGCCAGCAGCCAAAGCGTCGTGAAGCAAGAGACCCAGTACTTC. Translating it yields CASSQSVVKQETQYF. V is TRBV7-9 and J is TRBJ2-5; no definite D call. Per germline, CDR1 SEHNR and CDR2 FQNEAQ (reference sequence). The CDR3 is made up of 15 amino acids. Trimming stripped 5 bases from V and 2 bases from J, with 15 bases between. The full variable domain, with the rest looked up from reference TRBV7-9 and TRBJ2-5, is DTGVSQNPRHKITKRGQNVTFRCDPISEHNRLYWYRQTLGQGPEFLTYFQNEAQLEKSRLLSDRFSAERPKGSFSTLEIQRTEQGDSAMYLCASSQSVVKQETQYFGPGTRLLVL.

Notes on this clone: The same CDR3 can be traced to other DNA sequences in this sample. The chain is built from TRBV5-4 and TRBJ1-6, with a tentative D call TRBD1 (5 bases). Looked up from germline, CDR1 is SGHNT and CDR2 is YYREEE (reference sequence). The CDR3 is 15 amino acids. Trimming left V 3 bases short and J 5 bases short, with 12 bases between. The CDR3 DNA reads as TGTGCCAGCAGCTCGGGGGGTGATAATAATTCACCCCTCCACTTT. Amino acid sequence: CASSSGGDNNSPLHF.

The genes are TRBV7-2 and TRBJ1-2; D is possibly TRBD1 (6 bases). V was trimmed by 3 bases and J by 7 bases, leaving 12 bases between them. CDR1 and CDR2 (germline): SGHTA, FQGNSA. The CDR3 sequence is 13 residues long. In DNA form, the CDR3 reads TGTGCCAGCAGCTTCTACGCACAGGGTGGCTACACCTTC. It encodes CASSFYAQGGYTF.

The gene calls are TRBV18 and TRBJ1-4; 7 bases agree with TRBD1. This CDR3 has 16 residues. The germline CDR1 and CDR2 sequences are KGHSH and LQKENI. V trimming: 6 bases; J trimming: 0 bases; junction bases outside the gene matches: 7. DNA of the CDR3: TGTGCCAGCTCCCAGGCCGGGACAGCAACTAATGAAAAACTGTTTTTT. Protein product: CASSQAGTATNEKLFF.

CDR3 amino acids: CASSLDGYQYNEQFF. CDR3 nucleotides: TGCGCCAGCAGCTTAGACGGGTACCAGTACAATGAGCAGTTCTTC. The J gene is TRBJ2-1, the V gene TRBV5-1, with unresolved D. In germline, CDR1 is SGHRS, CDR2 YFSETQ. The CDR3 is 15 residues long. The V gene lost 2 bases and the J gene lost 4 bases, with 13 bases spanning the gap.

This sequence joins TRBV18 and TRBJ1-1, with 10 positions matching TRBD1. The CDR3 sequence is 16 residues long. The germline gives CDR1 KGHSH, CDR2 LQKENI. With V trimmed by 1 base and J by 5 bases, 7 bases remained unmatched. The CDR3 reads CASSPLTTGGRTEAFF. The CDR3, as DNA: TGTGCCAGCTCACCACTTACGACAGGGGGCAGGACTGAAGCTTTCTTT.

J is TRBJ2-1 and V is TRBV29-1; 9 bases are a match to TRBD2. The CDR3 runs 15 residues. Per germline, CDR1 SQVTM and CDR2 ANQGSEA. J lost 7 bases, V lost 2 bases, and 9 bases had no gene match. The CDR3 bases are TGCAGCGTTGAACTTGGCGGGAGGGCCAAAAATGAGCAGTTCTTC. Encoded protein: CSVELGGRAKNEQFF.

V gene TRBV6-4 combines with J gene TRBJ1-2, with 9 bases matching TRBD1. In germline, CDR1 is MRHNA, CDR2 SNTAGT. The CDR3 contains 17 residues. Unmatched junction bases numbered 18, after V lost 5 bases and J lost 8 bases. The CDR3 sequence is CASSPAGGTGFGGGYTF. In DNA form, the CDR3 reads TGTGCCAGCAGTCCCGCCGGGGGGACAGGGTTCGGAGGGGGCTACACCTTC.

CDR3 protein: CASSPRGMEETQYF. The CDR3 DNA reads TGTGCCAGCAGCCCCCGGGGGATGGAGGAGACCCAGTACTTC. V usage is TRBV9 and J usage is TRBJ2-5; a possible D gene is TRBD2 (6 bases). This CDR3 region has 14 residues. Trimming took 4 bases from V and 5 from J, leaving 15 bases between them. Germline V gene data show CDR1 as SGDLS and CDR2 as YYNGEE. Combining the CDR3 with reference TRBV9 and TRBJ2-5 gives the whole variable domain DSGVTQTPKHLITATGQRVTLRCSPRSGDLSVYWYQQSLDQGLQFLIQYYNGEERAKGNILERFSAQQFPDLHSELNLSSLELGDSALYFCASSPRGMEETQYFGPGTRLLVL.